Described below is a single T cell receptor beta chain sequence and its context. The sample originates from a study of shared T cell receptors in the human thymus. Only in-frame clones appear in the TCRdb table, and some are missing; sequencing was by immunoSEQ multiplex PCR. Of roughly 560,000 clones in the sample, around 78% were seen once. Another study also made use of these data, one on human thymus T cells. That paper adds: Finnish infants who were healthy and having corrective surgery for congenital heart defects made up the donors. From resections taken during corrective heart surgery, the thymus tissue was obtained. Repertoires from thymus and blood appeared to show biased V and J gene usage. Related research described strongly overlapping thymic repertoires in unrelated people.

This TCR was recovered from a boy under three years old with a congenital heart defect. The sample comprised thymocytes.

The CDR3 sequence is CASSLRQGRAKNIQYF. The CDR3 coding sequence is TGTGCCAGCAGCCTCCGACAGGGTAGAGCCAAAAACATTCAGTACTTC. The chain has TRBV14 and TRBJ2-4; 7 bases align to TRBD1. V was pared by 4 bases and J by 0 bases, with 6 bases of the junction left unmatched. Germline V lookup: CDR1 SGHDN, CDR2 FVKESK. The CDR3 is 16 residues long.